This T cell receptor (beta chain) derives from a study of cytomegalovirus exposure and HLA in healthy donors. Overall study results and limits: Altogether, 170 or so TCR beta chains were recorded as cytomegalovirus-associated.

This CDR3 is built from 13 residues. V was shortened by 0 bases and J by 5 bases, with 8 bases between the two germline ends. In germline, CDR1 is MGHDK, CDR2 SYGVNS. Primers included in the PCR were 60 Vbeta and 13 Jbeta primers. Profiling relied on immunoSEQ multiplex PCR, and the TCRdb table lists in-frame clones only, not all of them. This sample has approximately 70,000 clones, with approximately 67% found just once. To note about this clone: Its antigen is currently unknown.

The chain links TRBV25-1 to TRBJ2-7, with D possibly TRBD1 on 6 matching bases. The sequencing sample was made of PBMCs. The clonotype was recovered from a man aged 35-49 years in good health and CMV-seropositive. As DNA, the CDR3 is TGTGCCAGCAGTGAATATGGACAGAACGAGCAGTACTTC. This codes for CASSEYGQNEQYF.